Described below is a single TCR beta chain sequence and its context. The germline CDR1 and CDR2 sequences are SGHDT and YYEEEE. The V end was cut by 0 bases, the J end by 6 bases, with 7 bases between. The CDR3 extends over 13 amino acids. These data belong to a study of cytomegalovirus exposure and HLA in healthy donors. Researchers ran the PCR with 60 Vbeta and 13 Jbeta primers. Generated by immunoSEQ multiplex PCR, the TCRdb table keeps only in-frame clones and is missing some. The repertoire holds about 170,000 clones, with roughly 80% as singletons. This TCR derives from a male donor in good health and CMV-seronegative. Sequencing was carried out using PBMCs. This chain joins TRBV5-6 and TRBJ2-1; perhaps TRBD1 as D (5 bases). The CDR3 is CASSLDRSNEQFF. Written as DNA, the CDR3 is TGTGCCAGCAGCTTGGACAGGTCCAATGAGCAGTTCTTC.